The 2 T cell receptor beta chains below all came from one sample that was sequenced in a study of blood T cell repertoires in COVID-19. Method: immunoSEQ multiplex PCR; TCRdb's copy keeps in-frame clones and lacks some. The sample has about 210,000 clones; approximately 81% are singletons. The sample comprised PBMCs or T cells enriched from blood (not recorded which). These receptors were collected from a woman aged 50 to 60 with acute COVID-19.

This chain uses TRBV6-5 with TRBJ1-1; weak D call: TRBD1 (6 bases). With 7 bases removed from V and 7 bases from J, the gap between germline ends came to 10 bases. CDR3 length: 11 residues. Germline CDR1 is MNHEY and CDR2 is SVGAGI. The CDR3 DNA follows: TGTGCCAGCACAACAGGGATTGAAGCTTTCTTT. Its protein product is CASTTGIEAFF.

J is TRBJ2-5 and V is TRBV11-3; 7 positions agree with TRBD2. This CDR3 contains 16 residues. V lost 1 base and J lost 1; bases outside the gene matches: 6. Looked up from germline, CDR1 is SGHNT and CDR2 is YENEEA. CDR3 loop: CASSLGVGRLQETQYF. The CDR3 coding sequence is TGTGCCAGCAGCTTAGGGGTCGGGAGGCTCCAAGAGACCCAGTACTTC.